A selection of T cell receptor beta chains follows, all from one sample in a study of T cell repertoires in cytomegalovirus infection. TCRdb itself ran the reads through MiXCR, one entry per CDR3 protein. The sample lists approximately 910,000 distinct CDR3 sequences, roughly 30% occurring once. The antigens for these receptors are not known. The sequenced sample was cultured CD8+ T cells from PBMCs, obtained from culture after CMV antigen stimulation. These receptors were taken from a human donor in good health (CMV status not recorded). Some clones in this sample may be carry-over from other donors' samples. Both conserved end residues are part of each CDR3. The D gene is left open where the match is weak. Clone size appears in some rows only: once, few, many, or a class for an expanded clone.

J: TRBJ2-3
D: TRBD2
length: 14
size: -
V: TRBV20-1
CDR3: CSARGIAGEDTQYF
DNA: TGCAGTGCCCGGGGAATAGCGGGGGAAGATACGCAGTATTTT

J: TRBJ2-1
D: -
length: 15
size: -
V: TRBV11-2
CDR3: CASSSDRGGAFEQFF
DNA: TGTGCCAGCAGCTCCGATAGGGGGGGGGCCTTTGAGCAGTTCTTC

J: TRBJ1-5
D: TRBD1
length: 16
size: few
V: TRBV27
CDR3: CASSPPGQGASQPQHF
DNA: TGTGCCAGCAGTCCCCCGGGACAGGGGGCGAGCCAGCCCCAGCATTTT

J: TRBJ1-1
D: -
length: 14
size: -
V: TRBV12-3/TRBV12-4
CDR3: CASSIQVGSTEAFF
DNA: TGTGCCAGCAGTATACAGGTGGGGAGCACTGAAGCTTTCTTT

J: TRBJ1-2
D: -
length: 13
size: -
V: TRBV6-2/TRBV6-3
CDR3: CASSIQGFDGYTF
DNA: TGTGCCAGCAGTATTCAGGGGTTCGATGGCTACACCTTC

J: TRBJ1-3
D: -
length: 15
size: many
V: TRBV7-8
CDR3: CASSYAFSGGNTIYF
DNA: TGTGCCAGCAGCTACGCCTTCTCTGGGGGAAACACCATATATTTT

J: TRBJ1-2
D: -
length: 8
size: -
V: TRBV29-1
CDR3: CSVGPYTF
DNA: TGCAGCGTGGGTCCGTACACCTTC

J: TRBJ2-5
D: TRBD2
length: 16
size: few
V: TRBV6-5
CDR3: CASSYSLAGHQETQYF
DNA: TGTGCCAGCAGTTACTCTCTAGCGGGCCATCAAGAGACCCAGTACTTC

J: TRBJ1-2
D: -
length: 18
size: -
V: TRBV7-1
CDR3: CANSPGFQGEYPRDGYTF
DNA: TGTGCCAACAGCCCCGGGTTTCAAGGAGAATACCCTCGGGATGGCTACACCTTC

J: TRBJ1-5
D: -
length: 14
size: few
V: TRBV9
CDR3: CASSAGSAHQPQHF
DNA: TGTGCCAGCAGCGCTGGCTCGGCCCATCAGCCCCAGCATTTT

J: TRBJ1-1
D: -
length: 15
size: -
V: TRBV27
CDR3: CASSTNRDTNTEAFF
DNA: TGTGCCAGCAGTACAAACAGGGATACGAACACTGAAGCTTTCTTT

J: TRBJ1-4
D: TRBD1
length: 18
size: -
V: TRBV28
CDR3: CASSRRDSAVRLNEKLFF
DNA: TGTGCCAGCAGTCGCCGGGACAGTGCCGTAAGATTGAATGAAAAACTGTTTTTT

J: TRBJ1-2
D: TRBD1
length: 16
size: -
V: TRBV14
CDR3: CASSQDRGRVGYGYTF
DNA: TGTGCCAGCAGCCAAGACAGGGGGCGGGTTGGCTATGGCTACACCTTC

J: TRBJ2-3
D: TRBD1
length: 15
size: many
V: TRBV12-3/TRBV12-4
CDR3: CASSLRDRGSDTQYF
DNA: TGTGCCAGCAGTTTAAGGGACAGGGGGTCAGATACGCAGTATTTT

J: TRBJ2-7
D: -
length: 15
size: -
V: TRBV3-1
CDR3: CASSLSPGLAYEQYF
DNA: TGTGCCAGCAGCCTCTCCCCGGGACTTGCCTACGAGCAGTACTTC

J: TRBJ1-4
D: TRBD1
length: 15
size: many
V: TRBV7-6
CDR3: CASSLAGQGNEKLFF
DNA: TGTGCCAGCAGCTTGGCGGGACAGGGGAATGAAAAACTGTTTTTT

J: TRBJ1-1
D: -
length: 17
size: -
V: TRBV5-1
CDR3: CASSPKSQGSWDTEAFF
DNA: TGTGCCAGCAGTCCGAAGAGTCAGGGGTCCTGGGACACTGAAGCTTTCTTT

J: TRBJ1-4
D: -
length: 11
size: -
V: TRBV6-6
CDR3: CASSYSRLLFF
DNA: TGTGCCAGCAGTTACTCGCGGCTCCTGTTTTTT

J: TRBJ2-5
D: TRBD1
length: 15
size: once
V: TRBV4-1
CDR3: CASSRSQGVQETQYF
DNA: TGCGCCAGCAGCCGTTCACAGGGGGTTCAAGAGACCCAGTACTTC

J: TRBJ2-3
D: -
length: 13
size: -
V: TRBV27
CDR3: CASSGGPGDTQYF
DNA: TGTGCCAGCAGCGGGGGGCCCGGAGATACGCAGTATTTT

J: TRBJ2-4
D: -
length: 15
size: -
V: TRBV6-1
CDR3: CASSEVGRFKNIQYF
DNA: TGTGCCAGCAGTGAAGTGGGAAGATTCAAAAACATTCAGTACTTC

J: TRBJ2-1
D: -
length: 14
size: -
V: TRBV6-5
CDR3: CASSWAGGSDEQFF
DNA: TGTGCCAGCAGCTGGGCCGGGGGTAGCGATGAGCAGTTCTTC

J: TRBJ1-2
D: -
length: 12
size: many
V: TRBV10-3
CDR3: CAMGEGPYGYTF
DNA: TGTGCCATGGGGGAAGGTCCATATGGCTACACCTTC

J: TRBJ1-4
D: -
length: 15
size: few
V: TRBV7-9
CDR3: CASSLARGGREKLFF
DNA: TGTGCCAGCAGCTTAGCCCGAGGGGGGCGTGAAAAACTGTTTTTT

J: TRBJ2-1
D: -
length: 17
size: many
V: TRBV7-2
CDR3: CASSSNPGGALGNEQFF
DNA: TGTGCCAGCAGCTCAAACCCAGGTGGCGCGTTGGGGAATGAGCAGTTCTTC

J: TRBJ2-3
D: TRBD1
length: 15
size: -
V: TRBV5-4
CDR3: CASSLVGTGADTQYF
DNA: TGTGCCAGCAGCTTGGTCGGGACAGGGGCAGATACGCAGTATTTT

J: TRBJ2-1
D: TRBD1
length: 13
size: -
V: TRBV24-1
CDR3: CATKSQGADEQFF
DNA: TGTGCCACCAAGTCACAGGGGGCAGATGAGCAGTTCTTC

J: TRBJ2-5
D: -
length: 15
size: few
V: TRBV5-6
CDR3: CASSLSPGAQETQYF
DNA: TGTGCCAGCAGCTTGTCCCCGGGGGCACAAGAGACCCAGTACTTC

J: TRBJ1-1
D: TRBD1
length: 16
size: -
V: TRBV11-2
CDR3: CASSLWDRVKKNEAFF
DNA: TGTGCCAGCAGCCTATGGGACAGGGTTAAGAAAAATGAAGCTTTCTTT

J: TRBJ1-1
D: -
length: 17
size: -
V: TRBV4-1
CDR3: CASSQDRSGQRNTEAFF
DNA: TGTGCCAGCAGCCAAGATCGGTCTGGACAGAGGAACACTGAAGCTTTCTTT

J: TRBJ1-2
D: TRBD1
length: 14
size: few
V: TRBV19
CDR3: CASSAGTGGFGYTF
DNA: TGTGCCAGTAGTGCCGGGACAGGGGGATTTGGCTACACCTTC

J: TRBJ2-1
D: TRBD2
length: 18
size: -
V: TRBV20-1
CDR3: CSARPSRGAGDPYNEQFF
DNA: TGCAGTGCTAGACCCTCGAGAGGAGCGGGGGACCCCTACAATGAGCAGTTCTTC

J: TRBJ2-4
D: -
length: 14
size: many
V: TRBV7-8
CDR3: CASNPPWAKNIQYF
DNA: TGTGCCAGCAACCCCCCGTGGGCGAAAAACATTCAGTACTTC

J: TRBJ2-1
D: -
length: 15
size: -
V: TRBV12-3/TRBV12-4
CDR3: CASSFWGEIYNEQFF
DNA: TGTGCCAGCAGTTTCTGGGGGGAGATATACAATGAGCAGTTCTTC

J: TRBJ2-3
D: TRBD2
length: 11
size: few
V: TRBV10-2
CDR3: CASGEGDTQYF
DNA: TGCGCCAGCGGGGAGGGGGATACGCAGTATTTT

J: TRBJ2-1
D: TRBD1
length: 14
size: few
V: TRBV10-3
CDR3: CAIRATGALGEQFF
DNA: TGTGCCATCAGAGCGACAGGGGCATTGGGTGAGCAGTTCTTC

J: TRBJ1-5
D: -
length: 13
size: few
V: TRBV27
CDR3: CASSWISNQPQHF
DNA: TGTGCCAGCAGTTGGATTAGCAATCAGCCCCAGCATTTT

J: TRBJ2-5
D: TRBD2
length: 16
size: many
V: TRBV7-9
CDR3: CASSRLSGGTQETQYF
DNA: TGTGCCAGCAGCCGATTGTCGGGGGGGACCCAAGAGACCCAGTACTTC

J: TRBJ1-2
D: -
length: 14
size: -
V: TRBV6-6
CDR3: CASSYKGPNYGYTF
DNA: TGTGCCAGCAGTTACAAGGGACCTAACTATGGCTACACCTTC

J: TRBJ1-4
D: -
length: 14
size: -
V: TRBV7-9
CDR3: CASSRSGEGEKLFF
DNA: TGTGCCAGCAGCCGATCAGGGGAGGGTGAAAAACTGTTTTTT